A selection of T cell receptor beta chains follows, all from one sample in a study of T cells in Graves' hyperthyroidism and ophthalmopathy. TCRdb ran MiXCR on the multiplex PCR reads and lists one entry per CDR3 protein. This table holds under 350,000 distinct CDR3 sequences, 21% found once. Sequenced sample: blood. These receptor sequences come from a woman in her forties or fifties with Graves' hyperthyroidism. Both conserved end residues are part of each CDR3. D genes are given only for firm matches. Size is stated for part of the rows, as once, few or many counts, or as a class when the clone is expanded.

v_call	clone_size	d_call	j_call	cdr3_nt	cdr3_aa
TRBV11-2	.	TRBD2	TRBJ2-1	TGTGCCAGCAGCTTGCCCGGGACTAGCGGGATCAATGAGCAGTTCTTC	CASSLPGTSGINEQFF
TRBV6-5	.	.	TRBJ1-3	TGTGCCAGCAGTTACTCGGCCCGAGAGGGAAACACCATATATTTT	CASSYSAREGNTIYF
TRBV11-1	many	.	TRBJ2-2	TGTGCCAGCAGCTTAGCCGGGACGAGGAACACCGGGGAGCTGTTTTTT	CASSLAGTRNTGELFF
TRBV7-2	many	TRBD1	TRBJ1-3	TGTGCCAGCAGCCCAGGGGGTTCCTCTGGAAACACCATATATTTT	CASSPGGSSGNTIYF
TRBV9	.	.	TRBJ1-2	TGTGCCAGCAGCGTATCGAGAAAGGCTAACTATGGCTACACCTTC	CASSVSRKANYGYTF
TRBV4-1	.	.	TRBJ2-7	TGCGCCAGTAGCCAAGGGCCGGGGTCAGGAAACTACGAGCAGTACTTC	CASSQGPGSGNYEQYF
TRBV29-1	few	TRBD1	TRBJ1-2	TGCAGCGTTGATCAGGGGGCGGGAGGCTACACCTTC	CSVDQGAGGYTF
TRBV5-1	many	.	TRBJ2-3	TGCGCCAGCAGCTTGTCCTTCAGAGGCCCAGATACGCAGTATTTT	CASSLSFRGPDTQYF
TRBV28	many	TRBD2	TRBJ2-3	TGTGCCAGCAGTCCCCGGGGTAGCGGGAGCACAGATACGCAGTATTTT	CASSPRGSGSTDTQYF
TRBV28	many	TRBD1	TRBJ1-2	TGTGCCAGCACCGGGACAGGGGGCTACTATGGCTACACCTTC	CASTGTGGYYGYTF
TRBV20-1	.	TRBD1	TRBJ2-1	TGCAGTGCTTGGCGACAGGGGGCGAAGATCAATGAGCAGTTCTTC	CSAWRQGAKINEQFF
TRBV6-1	few	.	TRBJ2-7	TGTGCCAGCAGTGATCTCCACGAGCAGTACTTC	CASSDLHEQYF
TRBV19	.	TRBD1	TRBJ1-1	TGTGCCAGTTCCCCGGACAGGGCACAACCTGAAGCTTTCTTT	CASSPDRAQPEAFF
TRBV24-1	.	.	TRBJ1-2	TGTGCCACCTCAGACAGAAGCTATGGCTACACCTTC	CATSDRSYGYTF
TRBV29-1	few	.	TRBJ2-2	TGCAGCCCCTGGGGACGAGCGAACACCGGGGAGCTGTTTTTT	CSPWGRANTGELFF
TRBV7-9	.	.	TRBJ2-2	TGTGCCAGCAGCTTAAGCTCAGTAGGCACCGGGGAGCTGTTTTTT	CASSLSSVGTGELFF
TRBV5-4	.	.	TRBJ2-7	TGTGCCAGCAGCTCCGGAGGGGGGGAGGACGAGCAGTACTTC	CASSSGGGEDEQYF
TRBV20-1	few	.	TRBJ1-6	TGCAGTGCTGGAAAAGGACATAGCTCCTATAATTCACCCCTCCACTTT	CSAGKGHSSYNSPLHF
TRBV6-1	few	.	TRBJ2-1	TGTGCCACGAGCCGGGACGGATACAATGAGCAGTTCTTC	CATSRDGYNEQFF
TRBV28	few	.	TRBJ2-5	TGTGCCAGCAGTTGGGCAGGGCAACTACAAGAGACCCAGTACTTC	CASSWAGQLQETQYF
TRBV5-1	many	TRBD2	TRBJ2-1	TGCGCCAGCAGCGGACCGGGACTAGCGGTAGCGTACAATGAGCAGTTCTTC	CASSGPGLAVAYNEQFF
TRBV7-2	many	.	TRBJ2-7	TGTGCCAGCAGACTAGCTAACGAGCAGTACTTC	CASRLANEQYF
TRBV19	.	TRBD1	TRBJ1-1	TGTGCCAGTAGTATATCCGGGACAGCGAACACTGAAGCTTTCTTT	CASSISGTANTEAFF
TRBV13	.	.	TRBJ2-1	TGTGCCAGCAGCTTGGCTAGTCTACAGTACAATGAGCAGTTCTTC	CASSLASLQYNEQFF
TRBV30	many	.	TRBJ1-5	TGTGCCTGGGGTGAAGGTAATCAGCCCCAGCATTTT	CAWGEGNQPQHF
TRBV30	many	TRBD1	TRBJ2-7	TGTGCCTGGAGGACAGGGCCTGGCGAGCAGTACTTC	CAWRTGPGEQYF
TRBV20-1	many	TRBD2	TRBJ2-1	TGCAGTGCTCCTACTAGCGGGTTAAGGGGAGAGCAGTTCTTC	CSAPTSGLRGEQFF
TRBV6-1	many	.	TRBJ1-2	TGTGCCAGCAGTATATCAGGAGGAGGCTACACCTTC	CASSISGGGYTF
TRBV12-3/TRBV12-4	many	.	TRBJ2-2	TGTGCCAGTTTAACCGGGCTTCACACCGGGGAGCTGTTTTTT	CASLTGLHTGELFF
TRBV5-1	.	TRBD2	TRBJ2-1	TGCGCCAGCAGCCCGGAAGGTAGCGGGTACAATGAGCAGTTCTTC	CASSPEGSGYNEQFF
TRBV20-1	many	.	TRBJ1-2	TGCAGTGCTAGCCCGCGGGCAGGCTACACCTTC	CSASPRAGYTF
TRBV10-2	.	.	TRBJ2-3	TGCGCCAGCAGTGGCGGCTATAGCACAGATACGCAGTATTTT	CASSGGYSTDTQYF
TRBV6-5	few	.	TRBJ1-1	TGTGCCAGCAGTTATCGGGACACAGCCACTGAAGCTTTCTTT	CASSYRDTATEAFF
TRBV7-8	.	TRBD2	TRBJ2-3	TGTGCCAGCGGCCAACCGAGTGCGGGGGGCGCAGATACGCAGTATTTT	CASGQPSAGGADTQYF
TRBV14	few	.	TRBJ2-3	TGTGCCAGCAGCCAAGAGCGAGGCACGCAGTATTTT	CASSQERGTQYF
TRBV2	few	.	TRBJ2-1	TGTGCCAGCAGTGGAGACCCCTGGAGGGGGGAGCAGTTCTTC	CASSGDPWRGEQFF
TRBV15	few	TRBD1	TRBJ1-2	TGTGCCACCAGCCCCCGGCGGGACAGGGTTAACTATGGCTACACCTTC	CATSPRRDRVNYGYTF
TRBV4-1	.	.	TRBJ2-3	TGCGCCAGCGGGGTAAGAGCAGATACGCAGTATTTT	CASGVRADTQYF
TRBV30	few	TRBD1	TRBJ2-7	TGTGCCTGGATGGGGGACAGGGCAAACGAGCAGTACTTC	CAWMGDRANEQYF
TRBV18	many	.	TRBJ2-2	TGTGCCAGCTCACCAAAGGCCCCGGGCACCGGGGAGCTGTTTTTT	CASSPKAPGTGELFF
TRBV29-1	few	.	TRBJ2-7	TGCAGCGTTGAAGAGGGGTACGAGCAGTACTTC	CSVEEGYEQYF
TRBV20-1	many	.	TRBJ2-4	TGCAGTGCTGAGGGTGGCACTGAAAACATTCAGTACTTC	CSAEGGTENIQYF
TRBV6-1	many	.	TRBJ2-5	TGTGCCAGCAGCGCTAATTTTGGGGGCCCCCAAGAGACCCAGTACTTC	CASSANFGGPQETQYF
TRBV27	many	TRBD2	TRBJ2-3	TGTGCCAGCAGACCCGGGACTAGCGGGGGTACAGATACGCAGTATTTT	CASRPGTSGGTDTQYF
TRBV10-3	few	.	TRBJ2-1	TGTGCCATCAGTGAGTCGAACACCCGTTACAATGAGCAGTTCTTC	CAISESNTRYNEQFF
TRBV20-1	many	.	TRBJ2-7	TGCAGTGCTAGACGATCCGGGTCCTCCGCCTACGAGCAGTACTTC	CSARRSGSSAYEQYF
TRBV4-1	.	.	TRBJ1-6	TGCGCCAGCAGCCAAGTGTGGCCCTCCGCATCTCGGAACTCACCCCTCCACTTT	CASSQVWPSASRNSPLHF
TRBV11-2	many	.	TRBJ2-1	TGTGCCAGCAGCTTAAGAGGGAAGATCAATGAGCAGTTCTTC	CASSLRGKINEQFF
TRBV7-2	.	.	TRBJ2-6	TGTGCCAGCAGCCCCGTGCAGAGTACTGGGGCCAACGTCCTGACTTTC	CASSPVQSTGANVLTF
TRBV4-1	few	.	TRBJ2-2	TGCGCCAGCAGCCGCTTTTTTGCTAACACCGGGGAGCTGTTTTTT	CASSRFFANTGELFF
TRBV20-1	many	.	TRBJ2-3	TGCAGTGCTAGCCTCATTAGAGGCACAGATACGCAGTATTTT	CSASLIRGTDTQYF
TRBV6-1	few	.	TRBJ2-6	TGTGCCAGCAGACCTCCTGGACATACCGGGGCCAACGTCCTGACTTTC	CASRPPGHTGANVLTF
TRBV10-3	many	TRBD1	TRBJ2-5	TGTGCCATCAGCCAGGGGGCCCGGGAGACCCAGTACTTC	CAISQGARETQYF
TRBV20-1	many	.	TRBJ2-1	TGCAGTGCTAGAGATGTGAGTTCCTACAATGAGCAGTTCTTC	CSARDVSSYNEQFF
TRBV7-3	few	TRBD1	TRBJ1-2	TGTGCCAGCAGCTCGACAGGGATGGATGGCTGCACCTTC	CASSSTGMDGCTF
TRBV6-1	.	TRBD2	TRBJ2-7	TGTGCCAGCAGGGGGGGGACTAGCGGGTCCTACGAGCAGGACTTC	CASRGGTSGSYEQDF
TRBV2	.	.	TRBJ1-5	TGTGCCAGCGGCGAAGGGGACGGTCAGCCCCAGCATTTT	CASGEGDGQPQHF